This T cell receptor (beta chain) was identified in a study of CD4 T cells in relation to SARS-CoV-2 and coronaviruses. Study-wide context: Negative control cultures got HIV-1 Nef peptides or no peptide.

The CDR3 runs 14 residues. The ends were cut back, 0 bases at V and 5 bases at J, with 11 bases in the middle. From germline, CDR1 is SGHRS and CDR2 YFSETQ. Regarding this clone: Its matching antigen is unknown.

Before the COVID-19 pandemic, during about 2011-2019, CD4+ T cells were taken from unexposed donors. Isolation of CD4+ T cells took place after about 9 days in culture. Profiled with immunoSEQ multiplex PCR; TCRdb holds only in-frame clones, not every one. The sample lists about 26,000 clones, 73% occurring once. The study's findings and limits: The cross-reactivity analysis covered only spike protein, not other viral proteins.

The gene calls are TRBV5-1 and TRBJ1-2; D is unresolved. This receptor was taken from a human donor in good health. Specimen: CD4+ T cells from PBMCs, cultured in vitro. The CDR3 protein is CASSLGERWYGYTF. CDR3 nucleotide sequence: TGCGCCAGCAGCTTGGGTGAACGGTGGTATGGCTACACCTTC.